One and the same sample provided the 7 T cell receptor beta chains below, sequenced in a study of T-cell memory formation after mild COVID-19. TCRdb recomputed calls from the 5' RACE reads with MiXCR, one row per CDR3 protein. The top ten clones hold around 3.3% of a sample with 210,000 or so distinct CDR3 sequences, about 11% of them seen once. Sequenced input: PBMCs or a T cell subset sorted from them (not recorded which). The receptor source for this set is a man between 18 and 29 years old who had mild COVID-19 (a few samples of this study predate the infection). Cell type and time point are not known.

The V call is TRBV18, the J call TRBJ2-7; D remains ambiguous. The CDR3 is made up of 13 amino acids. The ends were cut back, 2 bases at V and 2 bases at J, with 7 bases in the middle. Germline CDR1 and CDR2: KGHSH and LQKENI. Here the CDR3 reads CASSPSSTYEQYF. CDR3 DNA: TGTGCCAGCTCACCATCCAGCACCTACGAGCAGTACTTC.

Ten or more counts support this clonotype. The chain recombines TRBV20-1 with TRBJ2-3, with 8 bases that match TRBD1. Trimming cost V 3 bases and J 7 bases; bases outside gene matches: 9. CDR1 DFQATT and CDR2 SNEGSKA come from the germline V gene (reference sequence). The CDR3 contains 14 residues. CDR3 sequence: CSARLRGQGNTQYF. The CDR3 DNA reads TGCAGTGCTAGGCTCAGGGGGCAAGGAAATACGCAGTATTTT.

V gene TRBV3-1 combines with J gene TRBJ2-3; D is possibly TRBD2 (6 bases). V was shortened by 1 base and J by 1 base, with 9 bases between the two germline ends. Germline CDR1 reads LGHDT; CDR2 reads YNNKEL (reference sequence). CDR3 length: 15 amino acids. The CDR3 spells CASSQAGVRTDTQYF. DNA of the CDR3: TGTGCCAGCAGCCAAGCGGGGGTGCGCACAGATACGCAGTATTTT.

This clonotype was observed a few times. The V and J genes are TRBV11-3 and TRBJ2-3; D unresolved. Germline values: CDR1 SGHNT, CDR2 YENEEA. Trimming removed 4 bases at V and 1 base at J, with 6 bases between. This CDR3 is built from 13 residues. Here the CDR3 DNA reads TGTGCCAGCAGCTGGAGAGGCACAGATACGCAGTATTTT. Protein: CASSWRGTDTQYF. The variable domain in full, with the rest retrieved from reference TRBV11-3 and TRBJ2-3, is EAGVVQSPRYKIIEKKQPVAFWCNPISGHNTLYWYLQNLGQGPELLIRYENEEAVDDSQLPKDRFSAERLKGVDSTLKIQPAELGDSAVYLCASSWRGTDTQYFGPGTRLTVL.

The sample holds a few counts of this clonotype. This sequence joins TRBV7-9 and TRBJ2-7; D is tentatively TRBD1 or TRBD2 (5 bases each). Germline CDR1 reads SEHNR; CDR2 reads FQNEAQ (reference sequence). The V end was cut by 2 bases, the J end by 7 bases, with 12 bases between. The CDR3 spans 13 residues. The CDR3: CASSLRDHGEQYF. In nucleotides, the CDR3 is TGTGCCAGCAGCTTAAGGGACCACGGAGAGCAGTACTTC.

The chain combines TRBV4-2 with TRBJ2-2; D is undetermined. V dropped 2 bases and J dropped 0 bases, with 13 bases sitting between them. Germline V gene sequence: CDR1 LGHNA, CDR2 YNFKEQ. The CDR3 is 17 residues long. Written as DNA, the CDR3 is TGTGCCAGCAGCCAAAAGAGAAGCACAGCGAACACCGGGGAGCTGTTTTTT. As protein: CASSQKRSTANTGELFF.

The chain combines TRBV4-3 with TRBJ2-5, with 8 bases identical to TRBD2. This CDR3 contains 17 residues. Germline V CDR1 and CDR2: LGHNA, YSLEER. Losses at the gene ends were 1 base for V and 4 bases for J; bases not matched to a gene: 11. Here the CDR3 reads CASSQGGAGGRGETQYF. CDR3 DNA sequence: TGCGCCAGCAGCCAAGGAGGCGCGGGGGGAAGGGGAGAGACCCAGTACTTC.